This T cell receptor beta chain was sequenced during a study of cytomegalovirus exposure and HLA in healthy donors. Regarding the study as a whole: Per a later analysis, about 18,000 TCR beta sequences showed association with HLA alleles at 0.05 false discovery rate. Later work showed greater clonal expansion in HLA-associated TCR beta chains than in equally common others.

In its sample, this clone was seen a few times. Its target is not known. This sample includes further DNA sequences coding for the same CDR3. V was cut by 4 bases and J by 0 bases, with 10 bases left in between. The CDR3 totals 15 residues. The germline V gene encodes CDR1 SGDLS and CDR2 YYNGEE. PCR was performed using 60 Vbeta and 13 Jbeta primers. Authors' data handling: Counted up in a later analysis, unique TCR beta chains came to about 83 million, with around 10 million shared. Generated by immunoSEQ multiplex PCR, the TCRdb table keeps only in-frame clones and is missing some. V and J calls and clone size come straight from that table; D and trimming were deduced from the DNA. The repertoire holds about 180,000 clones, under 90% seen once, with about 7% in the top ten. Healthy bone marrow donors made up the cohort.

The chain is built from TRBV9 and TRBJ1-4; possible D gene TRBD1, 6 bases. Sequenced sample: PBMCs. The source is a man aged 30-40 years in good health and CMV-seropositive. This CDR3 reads CASSSRTATNEKLFF. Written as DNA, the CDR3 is TGTGCCAGCAGCTCCCGGACAGCAACTAATGAAAAACTGTTTTTT.